This passage covers 32 T cell receptor beta chains from one sample sequenced in a study of shared clonotypes between healthy human individuals. Sequenced by immunoSEQ multiplex PCR; TCRdb stores in-frame clones only, minus some. The profile shows a few million clones, more than 85% of them singletons. Input material: naive CD4+ T cells from PBMCs. As to subset: CD45RA+ positively selected. The origin of the receptors is a man aged 18 to 29 in good health. Some clones in this sample may be carry-over from other donors' samples.

The chain carries TRBV5-1 and TRBJ2-3; weak D call: TRBD2 (5 bases). Germline V gene lookup returns CDR1 SGHRS and CDR2 YFSETQ. V gave up 2 bases and J gave up 3 bases, with 19 bases separating them. The CDR3 runs to 17 residues. The CDR3 DNA is TGCGCCAGCAGCTTCGAAGTGGACTCGACGGGGACAGATACGCAGTATTTT. Protein: CASSFEVDSTGTDTQYF.

This chain joins TRBV7-8 and TRBJ1-2; D might be TRBD1 (6 bases). Germline V CDR1 and CDR2: SGHVS, FQNEAQ. Between the trimmed V and J ends, which lost 5 bases and 4 bases, there was a span of 11 bases. This CDR3 spans 13 amino acids. The CDR3 coding sequence is TGTGCCAGCAGCCCAAACAGGGCCTATGGCTACACCTTC. This sequence encodes CASSPNRAYGYTF.

This rearrangement joins TRBV18 to TRBJ2-2; 8 bases map to TRBD1. Germline CDR1 and CDR2: KGHSH and LQKENI. The V gene end was trimmed by 2 bases and the J gene end by 0 bases; junction bases not matched to a gene: 8. There are 18 residues in the CDR3. This CDR3 reads CASSPRRNRGTNTGELFF. For the CDR3, the DNA is TGTGCCAGCTCACCAAGGAGAAACAGGGGGACGAACACCGGGGAGCTGTTTTTT.

CDR3 region: CASSSEAGQIEIYGYTF. CDR3 sequence (DNA): TGTGCCAGCAGTTCAGAGGCAGGACAGATAGAGATCTATGGCTACACCTTC. This sequence joins TRBV28 and TRBJ1-2; a possible D gene is TRBD1 (6 bases). Per the germline V gene, CDR1 is MDHEN and CDR2 is SYDVKM. V was clipped by 4 bases and J by 4 bases, with 22 bases between them. This CDR3 is built from 17 residues.

Details on this clone: A junction end diverges from the germline sequence, so it may reflect a read error. The rearrangement joins TRBV28 to TRBJ2-3; D not resolved. Germline values: CDR1 MDHEN, CDR2 SYDVKM. The CDR3 consists of 11 residues. The CDR3 bases are TGTGCCAGCAGTTTAGGAGATGCGCAGTATTTT. Amino acids: CASSLGDAQYF.

This clone was detected only a few times. The CDR3, as DNA: TGTGCCAGCAGCTCGGCGGGGCGGTCGGGGTGGCCCCAGCATTTT. It codes for CASSSAGRSGWPQHF. This rearrangement joins TRBV7-9 to TRBJ1-5, with D perhaps TRBD1 (5 bases). Germline values: CDR1 SEHNR, CDR2 FQNEAQ (reference sequence). Trimming took 4 bases from V and 9 from J, leaving 19 bases between them. This CDR3 comprises 15 residues.

V gene TRBV14 combines with J gene TRBJ2-6, with 8 bases fitting TRBD1. Looked up from germline, CDR1 is SGHDN and CDR2 is FVKESK. The CDR3 totals 17 residues. Trimming at V came to 1 base and at J to 3 bases, leaving 5 bases not matched to a gene. The CDR3 sequence: CASSQGYRGVGANVLTF. CDR3 sequence (DNA): TGTGCCAGCAGCCAAGGATACAGGGGGGTTGGGGCCAACGTCCTGACTTTC.

V is TRBV14 and J is TRBJ2-1; 9 bases fit TRBD2. Germline trimming cut 4 bases from V and 9 bases from J; bases unmatched to any gene: 7. The CDR3 runs to 14 residues. Germline V lookup: CDR1 SGHDN, CDR2 FVKESK. The CDR3 region has the DNA TGTGCCAGCAGCCTTATAGCGGGAGTGAGTGAGCAGTTCTTC. Encoded protein: CASSLIAGVSEQFF.

In its sample, this clone was seen once. Here the CDR3 DNA reads TGTGCCAGCAGCTTATCGTGGTCAGGGGGTTCCTATGGCTACACCTTC. It translates to CASSLSWSGGSYGYTF. This chain joins TRBV7-2 and TRBJ1-2, with 7 bases matching TRBD1. The germline V gene has CDR1 SGHTA and CDR2 FQGNSA. The CDR3 consists of 16 residues. The trim removed 2 bases at V and 4 bases at J, leaving 10 bases unmatched.

J is TRBJ1-2 and V is TRBV28; no firm D call. The CDR3 covers 14 residues. Germline V gene data show CDR1 as MDHEN and CDR2 as SYDVKM. Trimming removed 1 base from V and 4 bases from J, with 10 bases in between. The CDR3 region is CASSLSPEIYGYTF. The CDR3 DNA reads as TGTGCCAGCAGTTTATCCCCCGAGATCTATGGCTACACCTTC.

V and J are TRBV27 and TRBJ2-7, with D possibly being TRBD1 or TRBD2 (5 bases each). Trimming took off 6 bases at V and 7 bases at J, with 16 bases between the two ends. The CDR3 consists of 13 residues. The germline CDR1 and CDR2 sequences are MNHEY and SMNVEV (reference sequence). The CDR3, as DNA: TGTGCCAGCAGGGGGACGGTACTAGGGGAGCAGTACTTC. Translating it yields CASRGTVLGEQYF.

This rearrangement joins TRBV28 to TRBJ1-4, with D perhaps TRBD1 (6 bases). The CDR3 has 14 amino acids. Per the germline V gene, CDR1 is MDHEN and CDR2 is SYDVKM. Trimming left V 5 bases short and J 7 bases short, with 14 bases between. The chain's CDR3 is CASSPHGGAEKLFF. The CDR3 bases are TGTGCCAGCAGTCCTCATGGGGGGGCTGAAAAACTGTTTTTT.

V is TRBV28 and J is TRBJ1-1; D call uncertain. Germline loops: CDR1 MDHEN, CDR2 SYDVKM. This CDR3 spans 14 amino acids. Trimming stripped 5 bases from V and 1 base from J, with 11 bases between. The CDR3, as DNA: TGTGCCAGCAGTCCGGTCCGGAGGAACACTGAAGCTTTCTTT. It is translated as CASSPVRRNTEAFF.

The chain is built from TRBV5-1 and TRBJ2-2; 16 nucleotides align to TRBD2. Germline V lookup: CDR1 SGHRS, CDR2 YFSETQ. CDR3 size: 18 residues. V lost 6 bases to trimming and J lost 4 bases; unmatched junction nucleotides: 9. CDR3 protein: CASNPGTSGRGRTGELFF. Written as DNA, the CDR3 is TGCGCCAGCAACCCAGGGACTAGCGGGAGGGGACGCACCGGGGAGCTGTTTTTT.

This chain uses TRBV27 with TRBJ2-7; 9 bases match TRBD2. Germline assignment: CDR1 MNHEY and CDR2 SMNVEV (reference sequence). The CDR3 is 16 residues long. V shed 3 bases, J shed 2 bases, and the junction held 8 bases outside the gene matches. CDR3 sequence reads: CASSFKGSGGTYEQYF. In nucleotides, the CDR3 is TGTGCCAGCAGTTTTAAGGGTAGCGGGGGAACCTACGAGCAGTACTTC.

The rearrangement joins TRBV27 to TRBJ2-1; 10 bases map to TRBD1. CDR3 length equals 15 residues. Trimming at V came to 5 bases and at J to 7 bases, leaving 8 bases not matched to a gene. Per the germline V gene, CDR1 is MNHEY and CDR2 is SMNVEV (reference sequence). This CDR3 is CASSPRTGGRNEQFF. As DNA, the CDR3 is TGTGCCAGCAGTCCCCGGACAGGGGGAAGGAATGAGCAGTTCTTC.

This CDR3 is CASSRGPLIDGYTF. Here the CDR3 DNA reads TGTGCCAGCTCCCGCGGGCCCCTCATTGATGGCTACACCTTC. V and J are TRBV18 and TRBJ1-2; no clear D. The V end was cut by 6 bases, the J end by 6 bases, with 17 bases between. CDR1 is KGHSH, CDR2 LQKENI, per germline. The CDR3 has 14 residues.

As regards this clone: Other nucleotide sequences from this sample produce the same CDR3. This chain links TRBV20-1 with TRBJ1-2; D gene ambiguous. The CDR3 spans 10 residues. Per germline, CDR1 DFQATT and CDR2 SNEGSKA (reference sequence). V was clipped by 2 bases and J by 8 bases, with 6 bases between them. CDR3 nucleotides: TGCAGTGCTAGATCCGGAGGCTACACCTTC. Its translation: CSARSGGYTF.

The rearrangement joins TRBV9 to TRBJ2-5; 10 bases are a match to TRBD2. The trim removed 3 bases at V and 2 bases at J, leaving 7 bases unmatched. This CDR3 is built from 16 residues. Per germline, CDR1 SGDLS and CDR2 YYNGEE. The CDR3 DNA reads TGTGCCAGCAGCGAATCCGGGACTAGCGTTCAAGAGACCCAGTACTTC. It translates to CASSESGTSVQETQYF.

This rearrangement joins TRBV7-2 to TRBJ2-4; 7 bases are shared with TRBD2. Germline V gene lookup returns CDR1 SGHTA and CDR2 FQGNSA. The V segment lost 3 bases and the J segment 4 bases; nucleotides outside the gene matches: 6. The CDR3 is 15 residues long. The DNA for the CDR3 is TGTGCCAGCAGCTTCACCACAGCGGGAAAAAACATTCAGTACTTC. Its protein product is CASSFTTAGKNIQYF.

The gene calls are TRBV10-2 and TRBJ2-1; weak D call: TRBD2 (6 bases). The germline V and J ends were trimmed by 3 bases and 0 bases, with 9 bases remaining between them. Germline values: CDR1 WSHSY, CDR2 SAAADI. The CDR3 is 15 residues long. The CDR3 reads CASSDRAGSYNEQFF. CDR3 DNA sequence: TGCGCCAGCAGTGATCGAGCGGGCTCCTACAATGAGCAGTTCTTC.

The V and J genes are TRBV7-9 and TRBJ2-5, with a possible D match to TRBD2 (6 bases). The CDR3 is 16 residues long. Trimming took 0 bases from V and 2 from J, leaving 13 bases between them. The germline gives CDR1 SEHNR, CDR2 FQNEAQ (reference sequence). CDR3 region: CASSLAGAGSQETQYF. As DNA, the CDR3 is TGTGCCAGCAGCTTAGCCGGTGCGGGAAGTCAAGAGACCCAGTACTTC.

The chain employs TRBV15 and TRBJ1-3, with 10 bases lining up with TRBD1. J lost 7 bases, V lost 1 base, and 4 bases had no gene match. From germline, CDR1 is LNHNV and CDR2 YYDKDF (reference sequence). The CDR3 spans 15 residues. The DNA for the CDR3 is TGTGCCACCAGCAGAGTCCCGGGACAGGGGAACACCATATATTTT. This translates into CATSRVPGQGNTIYF.

The count of this clone is one. This rearrangement joins TRBV27 to TRBJ2-5, with 9 bases fitting TRBD2. The last part of the DNA fits TRBJ2-7 better; the J call may be wrong. Germline loops: CDR1 MNHEY, CDR2 SMNVEV (reference sequence). The CDR3 spans 13 residues. The DNA for the CDR3 is TGTGCCAGCGGGTCTAGCGGGAACTACGAGCAGTACTTC. Translation: CASGSSGNYEQYF.

The chain links TRBV29-1 to TRBJ2-3, with a weak D call TRBD2 (5 bases). Trimming cost V 3 bases and J 9 bases, with 10 bases left between them. Germline V CDR1 and CDR2: SQVTM, ANQGSEA. The CDR3 covers 11 residues. The CDR3 DNA reads as TGCAGCGTTGATCCCGGCGGGACGCAGTATTTT. Its translation: CSVDPGGTQYF.

This clone has a single count. This specimen includes other DNA sequences encoding the same CDR3. The CDR3 protein is CSAIYYEQYF. CDR3 sequence (DNA): TGCAGTGCCATCTACTACGAGCAGTACTTC. J is TRBJ2-7 and V is TRBV20-1; D not certain. In germline, CDR1 is DFQATT, CDR2 SNEGSKA (reference sequence). The CDR3 is 10 residues long. V was trimmed by 6 bases and J by 3 bases, leaving 6 bases between them.

The rearrangement uses TRBV5-1 and TRBJ2-7, with unresolved D. V was shortened by 4 bases and J by 0 bases, with 11 bases between the two germline ends. Germline V gene sequence: CDR1 SGHRS, CDR2 YFSETQ. There are 14 residues in the CDR3. The CDR3 bases are TGCGCCAGCAGCCCAATAGGTGGCTCCTACGAGCAGTACTTC. Its protein product is CASSPIGGSYEQYF.

The table lists this clone with a count of one. The J gene is TRBJ1-1, the V gene TRBV19; 8 nucleotides agree with TRBD1. Per germline, CDR1 LNHDA and CDR2 SQIVND (reference sequence). This CDR3 spans 15 amino acids. V trimming: 7 bases; J trimming: 1 base; junction bases outside the gene matches: 8. The CDR3 bases are TGTGCCAGTATCCCGCCCGGGACAGGGAACACTGAAGCTTTCTTT. Amino acids: CASIPPGTGNTEAFF.

This chain links TRBV6-5 with TRBJ2-5, with a possible D match to TRBD1 (6 bases). This CDR3 has 15 amino acids. V was cut by 6 bases and J by 2 bases, with 16 bases left in between. The germline V gene encodes CDR1 MNHEY and CDR2 SVGAGI. The CDR3 DNA reads as TGTGCCAGCAGCCGTGGACAGACCAGGCAAGAGACCCAGTACTTC. Amino acid sequence: CASSRGQTRQETQYF.

The chain links TRBV7-2 to TRBJ2-1; 10 bases agree with TRBD2. V trimming: 5 bases; J trimming: 6 bases; junction bases outside the gene matches: 4. Germline CDR1 and CDR2: SGHTA and FQGNSA. The CDR3 totals 14 residues. Here the CDR3 DNA reads TGTGCCAGCAGCACTGGACTAGCGGTCAATGAGCAGTTCTTC. Translated, it gives CASSTGLAVNEQFF.

CDR3 region: CASKGEISSYEQYF. The DNA of the CDR3 is TGTGCCAGTAAGGGAGAGATCAGCTCCTACGAGCAGTACTTC. This sequence joins TRBV7-9 and TRBJ2-7; D is perhaps TRBD2 (5 bases). With 9 bases removed from V and 0 bases from J, the gap between germline ends came to 15 bases. The length of the CDR3 is 14 residues. Germline V gene lookup returns CDR1 SEHNR and CDR2 FQNEAQ (reference sequence).

J is TRBJ1-1 and V is TRBV27; no reliable D call. Per the germline V gene, CDR1 is MNHEY and CDR2 is SMNVEV (reference sequence). The CDR3 covers 13 residues. V shed 1 base and J shed 6 bases, with 9 bases lying between them. For the CDR3, the DNA is TGTGCCAGCAGTTTATTGGGAAGCGCTGAAGCTTTCTTT. Amino acids: CASSLLGSAEAFF.